The clone carrying this T cell receptor beta chain was seen repeatedly, ten times or more. Its antigen is unknown. Germline V gene data show CDR1 as SQVTM and CDR2 as ANQGSEA. Trimming took off 7 bases at V and 0 bases at J, with 13 bases between the two ends. The CDR3 consists of 13 residues. This entry comes from a study of T-cell memory formation after mild COVID-19. General study results and limits: Mainly in CM and EM were contracting CD4+ clones; CD8+ were in EMRA. Day 15 to 85 contracting clones showed balanced CD4/CD8; later expanders leaned CD4+. Nothing confirmed that second-wave clones peaking on day 37 were specific for SARS-CoV-2. The finding that pre-infection memory included some responding clones suggested that cross-reactive memory joined.

TCRdb fed the 5' RACE reads into MiXCR, producing one record per CDR3 protein. The sample lists around 300,000 distinct CDR3 sequences, around 8% occurring once. Sequences were obtained from PBMCs or a T cell subset sorted from them (not recorded which). This chain joins TRBV29-1 and TRBJ2-7, with D perhaps matching TRBD2 (6 bases). The clonotype originates from a man aged 18 to 35 who had mild COVID-19 (a few samples of this study predate the infection). Cell type and time point are not known. CDR3 sequence (DNA): TGCAGCGCCTTCGGACTAAGCTCCTACGAGCAGTACTTC. Its translation: CSAFGLSSYEQYF.